What follows describes a single T cell receptor beta chain. V was shortened by 6 bases and J by 7 bases, with 18 bases between the two germline ends. The CDR3 runs to 15 residues. Germline assignment: CDR1 MNHNY and CDR2 SVGAGI (reference sequence). Produced via immunoSEQ multiplex PCR; TCRdb's table is partial and in-frame only. The sample carries 50,000 to 65,000 clones, roughly four fifths recorded once. The data were taken from a study of OX40 agonist ivuxolimab in advanced cancers. About the research overall: The dose of intravenous ivuxolimab that patients received every 2 weeks ranged from 0.01 to 10 mg/kg.

Sequences were derived from CD4+ or CD8+ T cells sorted from blood, sampled in a trial of the OX40 agonist ivuxolimab. This sequence joins TRBV6-6 and TRBJ2-2; tentative D call: TRBD2 (6 bases). The origin of this receptor is an adult with an advanced solid tumor such as melanoma, head and neck, liver or kidney cancer. The CDR3 here is CASSHSGGGRGELFF. The DNA for the CDR3 is TGTGCCAGCAGCCACTCCGGGGGAGGTCGCGGGGAGCTGTTTTTT.